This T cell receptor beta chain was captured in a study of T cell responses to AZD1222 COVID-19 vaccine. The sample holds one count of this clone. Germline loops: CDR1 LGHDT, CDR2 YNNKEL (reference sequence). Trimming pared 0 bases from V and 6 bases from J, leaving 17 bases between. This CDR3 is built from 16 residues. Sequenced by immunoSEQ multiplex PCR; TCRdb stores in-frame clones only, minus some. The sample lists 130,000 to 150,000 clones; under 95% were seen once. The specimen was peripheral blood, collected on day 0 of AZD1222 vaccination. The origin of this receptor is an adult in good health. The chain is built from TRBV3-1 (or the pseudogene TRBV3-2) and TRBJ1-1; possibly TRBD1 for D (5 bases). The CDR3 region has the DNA TGTGCCAGCAGCCAAGATAGTAGGGTCGGAGGGGCTGAAGCTTTCTTT. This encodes CASSQDSRVGGAEAFF.